This T cell receptor (beta chain) was identified in a study of radiation and T cells in renal cell carcinoma. This clone was picked up a small number of times. Regarding time point: blood 4 weeks post-SBRT, at nephrectomy. This sample's treatment: 15 Gy SBRT to primary tumor, nephrectomy 4 weeks later. Germline loops: CDR1 MNHEY, CDR2 SMNVEV (reference sequence). The CDR3 extends over 13 amino acids. V dropped 4 bases and J dropped 7 bases, with 11 bases sitting between them. Only in-frame clones appear in the TCRdb table, and some are missing; sequencing was by immunoSEQ multiplex PCR. The table lists about 73,000 clones, approximately 82% of them singletons.

The sequences come from blood, collected from a patient whose treatment included radiotherapy and nephrectomy. The chain links TRBV27 to TRBJ2-1; D gene uncertain. This TCR was recovered from a woman aged 60-75 years with renal cell carcinoma. CDR3 loop: CASSSHPLNEQFF. The DNA for the CDR3 is TGTGCCAGCAGTTCTCACCCCCTTAATGAGCAGTTCTTC.